This paragraph reports one T cell receptor beta chain. Its target is not known. Investigators sorted each CD8+ T cell subset in triplicate, taking around 290,000 cells each time. Carrying UMI labels, the TRB cDNA libraries were prepared through 5' RACE. TCRdb reanalyzed the 5' RACE reads and collapses them to one entry per CDR3 protein, without DNA. In total, the table holds approximately 140,000 distinct CDR3 sequences. From germline, CDR1 is MDHEN and CDR2 SYDVKM. This CDR3 has 15 amino acids. This entry belongs to a study of CXCR3-negative and CXCR3-positive naive CD8 T cells. General study points: Sequencing showed both naive subsets with comparably high diversity, and memory CD8+ cells much lower. Comparison of naive cells showed more hydrophobic TRB CDR3s in CXCR3-positive than in CXCR3-negative naive cells.

The V gene is TRBV28, the J gene TRBJ2-7; TCRdb selects TRBD2, and the lack of DNA leaves this call unchecked. The clonotype was recovered from a human donor in good health. Some clones in this sample may be carry-over from other donors' samples. Sequencing used naive CXCR3+ CD8+ T cells from blood. The sample's subset: CD45RO-CCR7+CD27+CD95- naive CD8+ T cells expressing CXCR3 (TNR3+). The CDR3 sequence is CASSRGLAGTYEQYF.